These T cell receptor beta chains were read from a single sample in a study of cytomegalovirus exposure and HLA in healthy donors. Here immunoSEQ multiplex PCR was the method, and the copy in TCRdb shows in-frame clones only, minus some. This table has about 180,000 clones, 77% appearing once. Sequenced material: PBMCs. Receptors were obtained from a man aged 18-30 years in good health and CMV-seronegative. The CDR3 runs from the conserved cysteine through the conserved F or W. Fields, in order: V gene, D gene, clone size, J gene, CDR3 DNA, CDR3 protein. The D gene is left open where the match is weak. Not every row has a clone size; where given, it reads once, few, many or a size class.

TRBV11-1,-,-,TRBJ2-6,TGTGCCAGCAGCTCACTACGGAGTGGGCGCGGGGGGGCCAACGTCCTGACTTTC,CASSSLRSGRGGANVLTF
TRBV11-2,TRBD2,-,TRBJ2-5,TGTGCCAGCAGCCCCCTCTTGGTAGCGGGGGGGCAAGAGACCCAGTACTTC,CASSPLLVAGGQETQYF
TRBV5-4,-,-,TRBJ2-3,TGTGCCAGCAGCTTTGGCGGGACCAGCACAGATACGCAGTATTTT,CASSFGGTSTDTQYF
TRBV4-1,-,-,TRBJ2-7,TGCGCCAGCAGCCAAGAGTTGGGCACCTACGAGCAGTACTTC,CASSQELGTYEQYF
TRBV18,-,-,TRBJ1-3,TGTGCCAGCTCACCCTCGGCCAGGGTCCGAAACACCATATATTTT,CASSPSARVRNTIYF
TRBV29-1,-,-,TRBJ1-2,TGCAGCGTTGAAGTCGGCAGGGGATCATCGAACTATGGCTACACCTTC,CSVEVGRGSSNYGYTF
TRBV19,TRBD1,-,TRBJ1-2,TGTGCCAGTAGTTCGGGACAGGGTGCTAACTATGGCTACACCTTC,CASSSGQGANYGYTF
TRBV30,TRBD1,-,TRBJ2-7,TGTGCCTGGAATCCGACAGGGGAGTCCTACGAGCAGTACTTC,CAWNPTGESYEQYF
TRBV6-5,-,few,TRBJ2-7,TGTGCCCTCTCTCCGGGCGGCGGAGGGGAGTTGGACTTC,CALSPGGGGELDF
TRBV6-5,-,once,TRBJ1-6,TGTGCCAGCAGCCAAAGGACAGATTCACCCCTCCACTTT,CASSQRTDSPLHF
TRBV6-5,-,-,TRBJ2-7,TGTGCCAGCAAGAGGGATCCCAGGGGCGAGCAGTACTTC,CASKRDPRGEQYF
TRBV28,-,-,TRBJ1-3,TGTGCCAGCAATCCCCCGGCGGGGGCTGGAAACACCATATATTTT,CASNPPAGAGNTIYF
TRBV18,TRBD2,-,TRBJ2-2,TGTGCCAGCTCACCTACTCTAGCGGGGGCCACCGGGGAGCTGTTTTTT,CASSPTLAGATGELFF
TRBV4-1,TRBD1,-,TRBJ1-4,TGCGCCAGCAGCCAAGATGGACAGGGTGCCGGGAAACTGTTTTTT,CASSQDGQGAGKLFF
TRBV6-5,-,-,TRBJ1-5,TGTGCCAGCAGTTTTTCTCCTTATAGCAATCAGCCCCAGCATTTT,CASSFSPYSNQPQHF
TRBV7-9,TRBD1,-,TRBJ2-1,TGTGCCAGCAGCTTGACAGGGGGCGCGGAGAATGAGCAGTTCTTC,CASSLTGGAENEQFF
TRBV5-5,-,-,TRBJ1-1,TGTGCCAGCAGCTTCTACAACACTGAAGCTTTCTTT,CASSFYNTEAFF
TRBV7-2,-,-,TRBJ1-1,TGTGCCAGCAGCTTAAGGTCAAGCGGAATGATGAACACTGAAGCTTTCTTT,CASSLRSSGMMNTEAFF
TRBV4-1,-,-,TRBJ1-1,TGCGCCAGCAGCCAAGATGAGGGGGTGAACACTGAAGCTTTCTTT,CASSQDEGVNTEAFF